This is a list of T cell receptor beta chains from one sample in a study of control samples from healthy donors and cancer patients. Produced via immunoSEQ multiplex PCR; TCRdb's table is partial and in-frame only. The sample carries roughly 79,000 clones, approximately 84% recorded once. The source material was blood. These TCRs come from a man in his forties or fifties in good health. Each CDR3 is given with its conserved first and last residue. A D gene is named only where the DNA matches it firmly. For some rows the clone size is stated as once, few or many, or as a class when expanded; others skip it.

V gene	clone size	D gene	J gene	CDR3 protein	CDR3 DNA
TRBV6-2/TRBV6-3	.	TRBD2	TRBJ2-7	CASSSGLAGAYEQYF	TGTGCCAGCAGTTCGGGACTAGCGGGCGCCTACGAGCAGTACTTC
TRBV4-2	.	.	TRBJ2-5	CASSQDGRAMETQYF	TGTGCCAGCAGCCAAGATGGCCGGGCTATGGAGACCCAGTACTTC
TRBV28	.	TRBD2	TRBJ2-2	CASSSGAGEYTGELFF	TGTGCCAGCAGTTCTGGAGCGGGAGAATACACCGGGGAGCTGTTTTTT
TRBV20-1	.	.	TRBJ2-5	CSALAETQYF	TGCAGTGCTCTTGCAGAGACCCAGTACTTC
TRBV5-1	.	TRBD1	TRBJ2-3	CASRWTGALSTDTQYF	TGCGCCAGCAGGTGGACAGGGGCCCTTAGCACAGATACGCAGTATTTT
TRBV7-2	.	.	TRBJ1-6	CASSLGAYNSPLHF	TGTGCCAGCAGCTTGGGGGCCTATAATTCACCCCTCCACTTT
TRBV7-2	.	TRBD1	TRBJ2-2	CASSFSAWGQANTGELFF	TGTGCCAGCAGTTTTTCAGCTTGGGGACAGGCGAACACCGGGGAGCTGTTTTTT
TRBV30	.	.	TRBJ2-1	CAWSGFAGGSDPYNEQFF	TGTGCCTGGAGTGGTTTCGCCGGGGGCTCCGATCCCTACAATGAGCAGTTCTTC
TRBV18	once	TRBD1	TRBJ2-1	CASSPGTGRNEQFF	TGTGCCAGCTCACCGGGGACAGGGAGGAATGAGCAGTTCTTC
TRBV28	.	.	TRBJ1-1	CASSEMNTEAFF	TGTGCCAGCAGTGAGATGAACACTGAAGCTTTCTTT
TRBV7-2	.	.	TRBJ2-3	CASSSLYRGTDTQYF	TGTGCCAGCAGCTCCCTTTATCGGGGCACAGATACGCAGTATTTT
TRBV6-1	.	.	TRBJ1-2	CASSEFRERGGYTF	TGTGCCAGCAGTGAATTCAGAGAAAGAGGTGGCTACACCTTC
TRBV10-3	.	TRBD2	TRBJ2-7	CAISSGTSGKPYEQYF	TGTGCCATCAGTAGCGGGACTAGCGGGAAACCCTACGAGCAGTACTTC
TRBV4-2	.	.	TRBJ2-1	CASSQVGTEQFF	TGTGCCAGCAGCCAAGTTGGGACCGAGCAGTTCTTC
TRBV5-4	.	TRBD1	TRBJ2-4	CASSQGQIAKNIQYF	TGTGCCAGCAGCCAGGGACAGATAGCCAAAAACATTCAGTACTTC
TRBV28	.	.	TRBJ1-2	CASSWGALGYTF	TGTGCCAGCAGTTGGGGGGCTCTTGGCTACACCTTC